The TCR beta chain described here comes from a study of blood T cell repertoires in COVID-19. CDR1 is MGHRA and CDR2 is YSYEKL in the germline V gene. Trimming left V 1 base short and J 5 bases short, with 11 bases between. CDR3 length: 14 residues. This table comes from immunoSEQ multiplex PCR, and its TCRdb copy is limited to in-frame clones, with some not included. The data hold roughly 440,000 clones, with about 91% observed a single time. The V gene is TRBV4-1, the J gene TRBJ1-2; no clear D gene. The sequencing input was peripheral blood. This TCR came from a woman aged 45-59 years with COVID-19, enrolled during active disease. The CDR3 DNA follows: TGCGCCAGCAGCCAAGGCGAGAGGGTATATGGCTACACCTTC. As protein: CASSQGERVYGYTF.